This T cell receptor beta chain was captured by sequencing in a study of T cell responses to AZD1222 COVID-19 vaccine. Notes on the study in general: A reported finding is that nearly half of spike-specific TCRs target unmutated variant regions. At 160-218 and 743-854, vaccine-associated CD4 TCRs were dominant, and they spanned spike.

A note on this clone: Its specificity is unknown.

CDR1 MDHEN and CDR2 SYDVKM come from the germline V gene. This CDR3 has 16 amino acids. With 3 bases removed from V and 4 bases from J, the gap between germline ends came to 18 bases. The repertoire was sequenced with immunoSEQ multiplex PCR; TCRdb's copy has only in-frame clones and lacks some. There are under 200,000 clones in the sample; 88% occur only once, and roughly 5% lies in the top ten. The J gene is TRBJ1-1, the V gene TRBV28, with D unresolved. The receptor was isolated from an adult in good health. The sequencing used peripheral blood, collected on day 0 of AZD1222 vaccination. CDR3 residues: CASSFAGGRLGTEAFF. Here the CDR3 DNA reads TGTGCCAGCAGTTTCGCGGGAGGGAGGTTGGGCACTGAAGCTTTCTTT. Combining the CDR3 with reference TRBV28 and TRBJ1-1 gives the whole variable domain DVKVTQSSRYLVKRTGEKVFLECVQDMDHENMFWYRQDPGLGLRLIYFSYDVKMKEKGDIPEGYSVSREKKERFSLILESASTNQTSMYLCASSFAGGRLGTEAFFGQGTRLTVV.